This TCR beta chain appears in the sequencing data of a study of identical twins. The V gene lost 4 bases and the J gene lost 6 bases, with 19 bases spanning the gap. Germline-derived CDR1 and CDR2 are SEHNR and FQNEAQ (reference sequence). The CDR3 covers 16 residues. About this clonotype itself: The antigen is not known.

Findings and caveats of the study: Compared with unrelated sharing, twin-shared out-of-frame alpha sequences had more low-probability sequences. While abundant cord blood beta clonotypes carried fewer insertions, memory repertoires showed no such pattern.

A template switching step contributed a universal primer site, while unique molecular identifiers were present in the cDNA. One entry per CDR3 protein, called by TCRdb with MiXCR from the 5' RACE reads. The sample records 350,000 to 400,000 distinct CDR3 sequences, approximately 8.7% being singletons. Donors uniformly comprised healthy Caucasians. This sequence joins TRBV7-9 and TRBJ2-4; D possibly corresponds to TRBD1 (5 bases). The source of this sequence is a woman between 45 and 60 years old in good health. The sequencing sample was made of naive T cells sorted from blood. CDR3 sequence reads: CASSSGLGAQGNIQYF. Written as DNA, the CDR3 is TGTGCCAGCAGCTCCGGCCTAGGGGCGCAGGGAAACATTCAGTACTTC.